The present T cell receptor beta chain was sequenced within a study of blood T cells in healthy people across ages. Trimming stripped 0 bases from V and 6 bases from J, with 14 bases between. From germline, CDR1 is MNHEY and CDR2 SVGAGI. CDR3 length equals 15 residues. Through a sample-barcoded 5' primer and a J-beta primer mix, a second PCR was run for roughly 7 to 12 cycles. Each cDNA molecule was tagged by a template-switch adaptor with 12 random nucleotides. TCRdb analysed the 5' RACE reads with MiXCR anew, one entry per CDR3 protein. In the table there are roughly 830,000 distinct CDR3 sequences, roughly 60% of which are singletons.

This sequence joins TRBV6-5 and TRBJ2-5, with D possibly matching TRBD1 (6 bases). The sample comprised blood. This sequence originates from a man aged 30 to 39 in good health. CDR3 amino acids: CASSYSLQGLQTQYF. The CDR3 DNA follows: TGTGCCAGCAGTTACTCGTTACAGGGTTTACAGACCCAGTACTTC.